A selection of T cell receptor beta chains follows, all from one sample in a study of T cells after yellow fever vaccination. Via MiXCR, TCRdb re-called the 5' RACE reads, giving one row per CDR3 protein. The sample yields around 350,000 distinct CDR3 sequences, roughly 6.2% seen once. This specimen was PBMCs, taken 5 days after the yellow fever booster vaccination. The receptors come from a man aged 25 to 40 who received the YFV17D yellow fever vaccine. CDR3s include the opening cysteine and the closing phenylalanine or tryptophan. Fields, in order: D gene, V gene, clone size, J gene, CDR3 DNA, CDR3 protein. D genes are given only for firm matches. A clone size is listed for some rows: how often the clone was seen (once, few, many), or a class if it is expanded.

>TRBD2|TRBV18|.|TRBJ2-1
TGTGCCAGCTCACCAGAAAGGGAGGGACTAGCGGGAGTCTGGCTATACAATGAGCAGTTCTTC
CASSPEREGLAGVWLYNEQFF
>.|TRBV5-1|.|TRBJ1-5
TGCGCCAGCAGCCCCCAAGGGAGGAGCAATCAGCCCCAGCATTTT
CASSPQGRSNQPQHF
>.|TRBV28|few|TRBJ2-1
TGTGCCAGCACGGTTATGCAGGGGCCCTACAATGAGCAGTTCTTC
CASTVMQGPYNEQFF
>.|TRBV7-9|few|TRBJ2-1
TGTGCCAGCAGCTCAGTCGTGGGAGTCCCCTACAATGAGCAGTTCTTC
CASSSVVGVPYNEQFF
>.|TRBV7-2|few|TRBJ2-5
TGTGCCAGCAGTTCGGCCGGGGACCGGGGAGAGACCCAGTACTTC
CASSSAGDRGETQYF
>.|TRBV5-1|many|TRBJ2-7
TGCGCCAGCAGTTTATATCCAGGGGACGAGCAGTACTTC
CASSLYPGDEQYF
>.|TRBV7-2|many|TRBJ2-2
TGTGCCAGCAGCTCCCTCGAGGACACCGGGGAGCTGTTTTTT
CASSSLEDTGELFF
>.|TRBV6-5|.|TRBJ1-1
TGTGCCAGCAGTTCGGGACCGGAAGCTTTCTTT
CASSSGPEAFF
>.|TRBV29-1|few|TRBJ2-1
TGCAGCGTTGACCGAGGTCCGAGCGATGAGCAGTTCTTC
CSVDRGPSDEQFF
>.|TRBV20-1|few|TRBJ2-1
TGCAGTGCACCCGGGCAGGGGATCGATGAGCAGTTCTTC
CSAPGQGIDEQFF
>TRBD1|TRBV2|.|TRBJ2-1
TGTGCCAGCACGGGCAGGGGGACAAGGAATGAGCAGTTCTTC
CASTGRGTRNEQFF
>TRBD2|TRBV4-1|.|TRBJ2-7
TGCGCCAGCAGCCAAGCGCTAGCGGGAGTCGAGCAGTACTTC
CASSQALAGVEQYF
>.|TRBV24-1|.|TRBJ2-2
TGTGCCACCAGTAGTTGGGAAGCCGGGGAGCTGTTTTTT
CATSSWEAGELFF
>.|TRBV27|.|TRBJ2-7
TGTGCCAGCCGGGTTTCCTATATTGGGAGAGCCTACGAGCAGTACTTC
CASRVSYIGRAYEQYF
>TRBD2|TRBV7-7|few|TRBJ2-1
TGTGCTAGCAGCTTAGGGGTTAGCGGGAGATTTCATGAGCAGTTCTTC
CASSLGVSGRFHEQFF
>TRBD1|TRBV7-2|.|TRBJ2-1
TGTGCCAGCAGCTTTCCAGACAGGGGGCTATGGGAGCAGTTCTTC
CASSFPDRGLWEQFF
>TRBD2|TRBV5-1|.|TRBJ2-1
TGCGCCAGCAGCGGGGGGGTAAGTGAGCAGTTCTTC
CASSGGVSEQFF
>TRBD2|TRBV9|many|TRBJ2-1
TGTGCCAGCAGCGTAGGAGCGGGAGGGTACAATGAGCAGTTCTTC
CASSVGAGGYNEQFF
>TRBD1|TRBV24-1|few|TRBJ1-5
TGTGCCACCAGTTACAGGGGGAGTCAGCCCCAGCATTTT
CATSYRGSQPQHF
>.|TRBV10-1|many|TRBJ2-7
TGCGCCAGCAGTGAAGGGTTGGGTGGGGGCTACGAGCAGTACTTC
CASSEGLGGGYEQYF
>TRBD2|TRBV6-2/TRBV6-3|many|TRBJ2-7
TGTGCCAGCGGGAGCGGGAGTCCCCACGAGCAGTACTTC
CASGSGSPHEQYF
>TRBD2|TRBV4-3|many|TRBJ2-3
TGCGCCAGCAGCCAAGAGTCAGCGGGAGGGGAAGATACGCAGTATTTT
CASSQESAGGEDTQYF
>.|TRBV4-3|few|TRBJ1-5
TGCGCCAGCAGCCAAGATCAACAGGTCAATCAGCCCCAGCATTTT
CASSQDQQVNQPQHF
>TRBD2|TRBV20-1|few|TRBJ2-1
TGCTGTGCTAGAGATCGCGCGGGAGGACCCTACAATGAGCAGTTCTTC
CCARDRAGGPYNEQFF
>.|TRBV19|many|TRBJ2-4
TGTGCCAGTAGCTCCCCGTGGGGATCCAAAAACATTCAGTACTTC
CASSSPWGSKNIQYF
>TRBD1|TRBV12-3/TRBV12-4|.|TRBJ1-2
TGTGCCAGCAGTTCACATGACAGGGTTGGCTACACCTTC
CASSSHDRVGYTF
>TRBD2|TRBV12-3/TRBV12-4|few|TRBJ2-3
TGTGCCAGCAAGAATAGCGGGAGCGGCACAGATACGCAGTATTTT
CASKNSGSGTDTQYF
>.|TRBV28|few|TRBJ2-5
TGTGCCAGCACCCGACAGTTGCAAGAGACCCAGTACTTC
CASTRQLQETQYF
>TRBD1|TRBV27|many|TRBJ1-5
TGTGCCAGCAGTTTATCCGGGACAGGGGTTCAGCCCCAGCATTTT
CASSLSGTGVQPQHF
>TRBD2|TRBV7-2|.|TRBJ2-5
TGTGCCAGCAGCTTTGGACTAGCGGGAGACCAAGGGACCCAGTACTTC
CASSFGLAGDQGTQYF
>.|TRBV7-9|.|TRBJ1-2
TGTGCCAGCAGCTTAGCGCTGCTGGATGGCTACACCTTC
CASSLALLDGYTF
>TRBD2|TRBV19|many|TRBJ2-7
TGTGCCAGTAGTATAGGCCAGCGGGAGTTCTACGAGCAGTACTTC
CASSIGQREFYEQYF
>TRBD2|TRBV19|.|TRBJ2-1
TGTGCCAGTAGTATAGCCCTCTCACTAGCGACTAATGAGCAGTTCTTC
CASSIALSLATNEQFF
>.|TRBV5-6|.|TRBJ2-3
TGTGCCAGCAGCTTATGGAGGGAACCAGATACGCAGTATTTT
CASSLWREPDTQYF
>.|TRBV7-2|.|TRBJ2-1
TGTGCCAGCAGCTTAGTGCGAGGGGCGGAGCAGTTCTTC
CASSLVRGAEQFF
>TRBD1|TRBV20-1|few|TRBJ1-2
TGCAGTGCTGGCGGGACAGACTATGGCTACACCTTC
CSAGGTDYGYTF
>TRBD1|TRBV29-1|many|TRBJ2-7
TGCAGCGCCGAGGGGACAGGGGCGTACGAGCAGTACTTC
CSAEGTGAYEQYF
>.|TRBV6-2/TRBV6-3|.|TRBJ2-7
TGTGCCAGCAGTGGGACACTCTACGAGCAGTACTTC
CASSGTLYEQYF
>.|TRBV10-3|few|TRBJ2-2
TGTGCCATCAGTGAGTCGAACACCGGGGAGCTGTTTTTT
CAISESNTGELFF
>TRBD2|TRBV27|many|TRBJ2-1
TGTGCCAGCAGTCGGGAGGGGCTCAGGCAATACAATGAGCAGTTCTTC
CASSREGLRQYNEQFF
>TRBD2|TRBV4-3|few|TRBJ2-3
TGCGCCAGCAGCCAAGACCGGACTAGCGGGGCTTTCACAGATACGCAGTATTTT
CASSQDRTSGAFTDTQYF
>.|TRBV5-1|few|TRBJ2-3
TGCGCCAGCAGCTGGAGGGGGGCGGACACAGATACGCAGTATTTT
CASSWRGADTDTQYF
>TRBD1|TRBV20-1|.|TRBJ1-5
TGCAGTGCTAGGAAGGGACAGGGGGACCAGCCCCAGCATTTT
CSARKGQGDQPQHF
>.|TRBV7-2|few|TRBJ2-5
TGTGCCAGCAGCTTAGGGACAGCAGCAGAGACCCAGTACTTC
CASSLGTAAETQYF
>.|TRBV20-1|many|TRBJ2-1
TGCAGTACCCAAGGCGGGTTCTCCTACAATGAGCAGTTCTTC
CSTQGGFSYNEQFF
>.|TRBV25-1|.|TRBJ2-1
TGTGCCAGCAGTGATCGATCCGAGCAGTTCTTC
CASSDRSEQFF